This T cell receptor beta chain derives from a study of cytomegalovirus exposure and HLA in healthy donors. Broader study findings: In a later analysis, common viral pathogens appeared linked to several of the most significant clusters.

Note on this clone: Its antigen is still unknown.

The PCR ran on 60 Vbeta and 13 Jbeta primers. Libraries were prepared by immunoSEQ multiplex PCR; TCRdb keeps only in-frame clonotypes and omits some of them. The sample includes 100,000 to 150,000 clones, around 80% of them seen just once. CDR1 is MNHEY, CDR2 SVGAGI, per germline. The V end lost 6 bases, the J end lost 2 bases, and 16 bases lay between the germline ends. The CDR3 loop spans 15 amino acids. J is TRBJ1-2 and V is TRBV6-5, with D tentatively TRBD1 (5 bases). The TCR was taken from a woman aged 18-29 years in good health and CMV-seronegative. Specimen: PBMCs. The CDR3 region has the DNA TGTGCCAGCAGGCCTGACAGAGTATGGAACTATGGCTACACCTTC. This translates into CASRPDRVWNYGYTF.